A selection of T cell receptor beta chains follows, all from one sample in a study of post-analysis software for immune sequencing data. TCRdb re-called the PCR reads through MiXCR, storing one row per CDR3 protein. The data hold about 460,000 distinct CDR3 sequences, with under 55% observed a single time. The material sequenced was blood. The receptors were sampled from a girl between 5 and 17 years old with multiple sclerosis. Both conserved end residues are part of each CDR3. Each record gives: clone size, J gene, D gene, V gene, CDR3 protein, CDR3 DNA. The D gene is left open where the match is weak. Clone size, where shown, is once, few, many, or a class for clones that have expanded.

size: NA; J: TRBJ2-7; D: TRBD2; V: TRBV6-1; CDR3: CASSAGTSGRARHEQYF; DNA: TGTGCCAGCAGTGCGGGGACTAGCGGGAGGGCTCGCCACGAGCAGTACTTC
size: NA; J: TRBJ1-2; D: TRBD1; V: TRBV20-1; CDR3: CSFRVVGTVYGYTF; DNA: TGCAGTTTTAGAGTGGTGGGGACAGTCTATGGCTACACCTTC
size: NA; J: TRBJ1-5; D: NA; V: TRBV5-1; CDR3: CASSGGLFSNQPQHF; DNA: TGCGCCAGCAGCGGAGGACTTTTTAGCAATCAGCCCCAGCATTTT
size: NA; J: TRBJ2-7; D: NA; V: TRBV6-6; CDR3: CASSYDVGLSYEQYF; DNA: TGTGCCAGCAGTTACGACGTAGGACTCTCCTACGAGCAGTACTTC
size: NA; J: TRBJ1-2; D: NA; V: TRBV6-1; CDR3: CASTEIQGTYGYTF; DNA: TGTGCCAGCACTGAAATCCAGGGAACCTATGGCTACACCTTC
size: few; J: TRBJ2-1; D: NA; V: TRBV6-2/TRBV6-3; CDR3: CASSYPLYNEQFF; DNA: TGTGCCAGCAGTTACCCCCTCTACAATGAGCAGTTCTTC
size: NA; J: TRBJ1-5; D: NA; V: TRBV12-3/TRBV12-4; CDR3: CASRQGLNQPQHF; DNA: TGTGCCAGCAGACAGGGCCTCAATCAGCCCCAGCATTTT
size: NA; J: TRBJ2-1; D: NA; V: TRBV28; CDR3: CANSGYYNEQFF; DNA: TGTGCCAACTCCGGGTACTACAATGAGCAGTTCTTC
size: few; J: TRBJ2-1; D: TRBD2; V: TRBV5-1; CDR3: CASSSAGGCDEQFF; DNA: TGCGCCAGCAGCTCGGCGGGAGGTTGCGATGAGCAGTTCTTC
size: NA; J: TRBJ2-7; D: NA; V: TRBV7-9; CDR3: CASSLSGAREQYF; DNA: TGTGCCAGCAGCTTATCTGGGGCTCGCGAGCAGTACTTC
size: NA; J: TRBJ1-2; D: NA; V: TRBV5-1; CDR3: CASSLAPGSGYTF; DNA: TGCGCCAGCAGCTTGGCCCCGGGATCTGGCTACACCTTC
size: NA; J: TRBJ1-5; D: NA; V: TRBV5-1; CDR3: CASSKAPGDQPQHF; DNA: TGCGCCAGCAGCAAGGCACCGGGGGATCAGCCCCAGCATTTT
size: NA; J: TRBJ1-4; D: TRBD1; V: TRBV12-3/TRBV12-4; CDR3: CASSLQTGGKEKLFF; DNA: TGTGCCAGCAGCCTCCAGACAGGGGGCAAGGAAAAACTGTTTTTT
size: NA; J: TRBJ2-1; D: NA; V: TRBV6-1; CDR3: CASSEDASNEQFF; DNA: TGTGCCAGCAGTGAGGACGCTTCAAATGAGCAGTTCTTC
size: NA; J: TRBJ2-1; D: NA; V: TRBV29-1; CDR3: CSVEGSGSAYNEQFF; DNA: TGCAGCGTTGAAGGGAGTGGCTCAGCCTACAATGAGCAGTTCTTC
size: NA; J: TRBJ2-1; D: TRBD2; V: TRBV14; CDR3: CASSQVAGAGYNEQFF; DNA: TGTGCCAGCAGCCAAGTAGCGGGAGCGGGTTACAATGAGCAGTTCTTC
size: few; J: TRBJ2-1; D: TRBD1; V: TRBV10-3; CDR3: CAISERGRGTGSYNEQFF; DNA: TGTGCCATCAGTGAGAGGGGCCGCGGGACAGGCTCCTACAATGAGCAGTTCTTC
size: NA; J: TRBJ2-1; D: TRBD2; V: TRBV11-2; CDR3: CASRKGLAGGSSYNEQFF; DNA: TGTGCCAGCAGAAAGGGACTAGCGGGAGGGAGCTCCTACAATGAGCAGTTCTTC
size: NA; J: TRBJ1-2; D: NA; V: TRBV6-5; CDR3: CASSYSGTARGYTF; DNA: TGTGCCAGCAGTTATTCCGGGACGGCTCGCGGCTACACCTTC
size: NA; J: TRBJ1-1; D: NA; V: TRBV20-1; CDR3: CSATGWGAAAFF; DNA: TGCAGTGCCACAGGATGGGGAGCCGCAGCTTTCTTT
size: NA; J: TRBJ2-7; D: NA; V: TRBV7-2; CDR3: CASSLISRLSTYEQYF; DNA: TGTGCCAGCAGCTTAATATCGAGACTATCCACCTACGAGCAGTACTTC
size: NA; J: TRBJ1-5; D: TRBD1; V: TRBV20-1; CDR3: CSAREATGRDYSNQPQHF; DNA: TGCAGTGCTAGAGAAGCGACAGGGCGAGACTATAGCAATCAGCCCCAGCATTTT
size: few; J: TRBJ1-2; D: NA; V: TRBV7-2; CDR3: CASSLRDGYGYTF; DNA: TGTGCCAGCAGCTTAAGGGACGGCTATGGCTACACCTTC
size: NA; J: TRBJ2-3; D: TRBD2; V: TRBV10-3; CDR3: CAMSIAGGPYSTDTQYF; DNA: TGTGCCATGAGTATAGCGGGAGGGCCTTACAGCACAGATACGCAGTATTTT
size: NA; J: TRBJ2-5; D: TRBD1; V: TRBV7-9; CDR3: CASSYGQGRQYF; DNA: TGTGCCAGCAGCTACGGACAGGGGCGGCAGTACTTC
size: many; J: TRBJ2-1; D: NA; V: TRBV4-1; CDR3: CASSQIGRGHDEQFF; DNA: TGCGCCAGCAGCCAAATCGGGAGAGGACATGATGAGCAGTTCTTC
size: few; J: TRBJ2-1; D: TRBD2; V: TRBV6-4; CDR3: CASSETSGSGHNEQFF; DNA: TGTGCCAGCAGCGAGACTAGCGGAAGTGGGCACAATGAGCAGTTCTTC
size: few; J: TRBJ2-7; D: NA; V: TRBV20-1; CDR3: CSALRPGAGGEQYF; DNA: TGCAGTGCTCTACGCCCCGGGGCCGGGGGCGAGCAGTACTTC